This T cell receptor beta chain was retrieved from a study of radiotherapy plus CTLA-4 blockade in lung cancer. Between the trimmed V and J ends, which lost 2 bases and 7 bases, there was a span of 12 bases. This CDR3 contains 13 residues. CDR1 is SGHNT and CDR2 is YYREEE in the germline V gene (reference sequence). TCRdb's copy holds only in-frame clones and misses some; the assay was immunoSEQ multiplex PCR. The sample contains under 55,000 clones, under 85% of which appear only once. This clonotype originated in a human donor with non-small cell lung cancer who had a partial response to radiotherapy plus ipilimumab. Source: peripheral blood, taken from a patient treated with radiotherapy plus ipilimumab. The rearrangement links TRBV5-4 to TRBJ1-2, with D possibly being TRBD1 (6 bases). The CDR3 bases are TGTGCCAGCAGCTTACAGGGTATGAGTGGCTACACCTTC. Translation gives CASSLQGMSGYTF.